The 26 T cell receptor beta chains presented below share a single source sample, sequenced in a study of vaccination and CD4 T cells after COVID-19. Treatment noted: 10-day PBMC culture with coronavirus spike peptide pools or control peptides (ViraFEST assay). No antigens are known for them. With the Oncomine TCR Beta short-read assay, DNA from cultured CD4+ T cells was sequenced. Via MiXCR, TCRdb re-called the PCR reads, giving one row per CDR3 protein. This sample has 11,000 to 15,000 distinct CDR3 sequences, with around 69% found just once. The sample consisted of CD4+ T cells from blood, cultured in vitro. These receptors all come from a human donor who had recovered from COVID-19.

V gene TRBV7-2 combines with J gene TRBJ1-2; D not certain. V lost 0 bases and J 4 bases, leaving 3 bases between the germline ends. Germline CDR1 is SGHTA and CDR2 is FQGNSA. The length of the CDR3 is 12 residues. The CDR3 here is CASSLAGYGYTF. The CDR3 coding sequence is TGTGCCAGCAGCTTAGCGGGCTATGGCTACACCTTC.

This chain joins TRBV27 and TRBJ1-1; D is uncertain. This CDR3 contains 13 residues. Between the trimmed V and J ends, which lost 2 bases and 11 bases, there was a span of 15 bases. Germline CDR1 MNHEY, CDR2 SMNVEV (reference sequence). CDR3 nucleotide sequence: TGTGCCAGCAGTTTAAAGCGGGAAATGATGGCTTTCTTT. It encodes CASSLKREMMAFF.

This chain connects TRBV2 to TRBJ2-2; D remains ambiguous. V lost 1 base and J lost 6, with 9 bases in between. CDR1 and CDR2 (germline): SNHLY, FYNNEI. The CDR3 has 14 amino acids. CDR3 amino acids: CASSEGEGSGELFF. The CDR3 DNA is TGTGCCAGCAGTGAAGGTGAAGGATCCGGGGAGCTGTTTTTT. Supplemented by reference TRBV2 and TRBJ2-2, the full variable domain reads EPEVTQTPSHQVTQMGQEVILRCVPISNHLYFYWYRQILGQKVEFLVSFYNNEISEKSEIFDDQFSVERPDGSNFTLKIRSTKLEDSAMYFCASSEGEGSGELFFGEGSRLTVL.

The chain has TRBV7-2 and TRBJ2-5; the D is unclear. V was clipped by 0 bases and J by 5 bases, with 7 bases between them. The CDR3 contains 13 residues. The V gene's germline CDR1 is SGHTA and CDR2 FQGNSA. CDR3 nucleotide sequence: TGTGCCAGCAGCTTAGCGCTAAGGGAGACCCAGTACTTC. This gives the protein CASSLALRETQYF.

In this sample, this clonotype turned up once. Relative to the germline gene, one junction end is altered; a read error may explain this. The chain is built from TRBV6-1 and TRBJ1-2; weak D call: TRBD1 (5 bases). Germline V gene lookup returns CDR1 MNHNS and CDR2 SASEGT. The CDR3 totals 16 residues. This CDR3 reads CASDRKRDPLGYGYTF. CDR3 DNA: TGCGCCAGCGATAGGAAGAGGGACCCGTTGGGATATGGCTACACCTTC.

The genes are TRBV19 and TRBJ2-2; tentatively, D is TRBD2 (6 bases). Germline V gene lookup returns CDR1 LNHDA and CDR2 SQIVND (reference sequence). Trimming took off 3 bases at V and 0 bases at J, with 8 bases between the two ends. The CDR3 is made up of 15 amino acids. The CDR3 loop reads CASSIPGANTGELFF. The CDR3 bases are TGTGCCAGTAGTATTCCGGGAGCGAACACCGGGGAGCTGTTTTTT. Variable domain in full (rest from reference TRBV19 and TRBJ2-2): DGGITQSPKYLFRKEGQNVTLSCEQNLNHDAMYWYRQDPGQGLRLIYYSQIVNDFQKGDIAEGYSVSREKKESFPLTVTSAQKNPTAFYLCASSIPGANTGELFFGEGSRLTVL.

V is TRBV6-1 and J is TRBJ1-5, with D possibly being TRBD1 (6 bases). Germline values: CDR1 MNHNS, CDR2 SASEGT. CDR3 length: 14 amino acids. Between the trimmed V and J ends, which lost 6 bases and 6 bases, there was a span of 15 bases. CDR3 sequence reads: CASSQTGHIQPQHF. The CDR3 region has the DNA TGTGCCAGCAGCCAGACGGGACACATTCAGCCCCAGCATTTT.

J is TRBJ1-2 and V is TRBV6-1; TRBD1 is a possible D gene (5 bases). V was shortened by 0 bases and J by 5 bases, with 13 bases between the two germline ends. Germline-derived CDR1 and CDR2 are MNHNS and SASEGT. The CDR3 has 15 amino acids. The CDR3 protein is CASSEAHGAKYGYTF. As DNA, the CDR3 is TGTGCCAGCAGTGAAGCGCATGGGGCCAAATATGGCTACACCTTC.

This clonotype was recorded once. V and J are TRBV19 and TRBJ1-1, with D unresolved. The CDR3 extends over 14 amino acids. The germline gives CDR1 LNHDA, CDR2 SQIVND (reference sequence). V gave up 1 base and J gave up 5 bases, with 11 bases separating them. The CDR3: CASSIGARWTEAFF. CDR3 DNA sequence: TGTGCCAGTAGTATAGGGGCCAGATGGACTGAAGCTTTCTTT. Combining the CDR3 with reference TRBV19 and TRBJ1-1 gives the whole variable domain DGGITQSPKYLFRKEGQNVTLSCEQNLNHDAMYWYRQDPGQGLRLIYYSQIVNDFQKGDIAEGYSVSREKKESFPLTVTSAQKNPTAFYLCASSIGARWTEAFFGQGTRLTVV.

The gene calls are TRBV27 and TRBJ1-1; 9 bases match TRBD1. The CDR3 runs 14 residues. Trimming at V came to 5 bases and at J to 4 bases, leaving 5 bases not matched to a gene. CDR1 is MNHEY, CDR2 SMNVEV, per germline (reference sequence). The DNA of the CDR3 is TGTGCCAGCAGTACGACAGGGGGAGGCACTGAAGCTTTCTTT. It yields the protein CASSTTGGGTEAFF.

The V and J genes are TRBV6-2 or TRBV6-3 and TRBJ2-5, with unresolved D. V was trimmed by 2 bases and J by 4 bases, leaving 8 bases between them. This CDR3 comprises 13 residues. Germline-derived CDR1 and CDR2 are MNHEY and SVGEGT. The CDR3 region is CASSYPKGETQYF. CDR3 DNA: TGTGCCAGCAGTTACCCCAAGGGAGAGACCCAGTACTTC.

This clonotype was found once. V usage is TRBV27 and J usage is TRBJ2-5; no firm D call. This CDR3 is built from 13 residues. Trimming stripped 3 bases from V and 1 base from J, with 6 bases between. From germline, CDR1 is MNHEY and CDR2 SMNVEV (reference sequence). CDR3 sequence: CASSFASQETQYF. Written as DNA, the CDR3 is TGTGCCAGCAGTTTCGCGTCCCAAGAGACCCAGTACTTC.

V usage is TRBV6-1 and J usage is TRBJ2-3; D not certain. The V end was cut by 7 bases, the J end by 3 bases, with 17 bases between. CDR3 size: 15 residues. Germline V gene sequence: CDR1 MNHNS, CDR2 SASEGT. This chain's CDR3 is CASNPRRPRTDTQYF. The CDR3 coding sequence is TGTGCCAGCAACCCACGCCGACCGAGAACAGATACGCAGTATTTT.

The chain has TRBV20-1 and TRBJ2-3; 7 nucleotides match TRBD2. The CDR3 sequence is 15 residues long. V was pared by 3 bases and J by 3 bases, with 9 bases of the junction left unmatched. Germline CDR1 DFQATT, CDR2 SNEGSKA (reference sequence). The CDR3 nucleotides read TGCAGTGCTAGGATCAGCGGGGTGGGTACAGATACGCAGTATTTT. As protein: CSARISGVGTDTQYF.

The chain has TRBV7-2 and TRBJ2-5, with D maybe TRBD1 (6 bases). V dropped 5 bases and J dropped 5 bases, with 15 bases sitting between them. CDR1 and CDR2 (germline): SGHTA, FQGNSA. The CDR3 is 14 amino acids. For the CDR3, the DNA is TGTGCCAGCAGCCCCGGGACACCGCGGGAGACCCAGTACTTC. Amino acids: CASSPGTPRETQYF.

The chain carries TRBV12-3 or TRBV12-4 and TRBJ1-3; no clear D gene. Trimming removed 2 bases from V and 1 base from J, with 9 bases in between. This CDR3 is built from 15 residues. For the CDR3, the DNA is TGTGCCAGCAGTTTATTAGGCGGATCTGGAAACACCATATATTTT. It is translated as CASSLLGGSGNTIYF.

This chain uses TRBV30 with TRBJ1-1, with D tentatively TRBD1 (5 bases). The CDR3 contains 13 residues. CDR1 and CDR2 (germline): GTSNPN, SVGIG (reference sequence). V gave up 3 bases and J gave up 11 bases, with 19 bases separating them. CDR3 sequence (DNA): TGTGCCTGGAGGACCGGGACGTGGGGGGGGGCTTTCTTT. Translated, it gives CAWRTGTWGGAFF.

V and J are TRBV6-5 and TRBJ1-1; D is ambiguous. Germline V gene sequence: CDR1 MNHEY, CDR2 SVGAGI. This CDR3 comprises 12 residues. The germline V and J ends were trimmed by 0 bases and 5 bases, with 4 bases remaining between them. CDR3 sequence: CASSYSRTEAFF. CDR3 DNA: TGTGCCAGCAGTTACTCTAGGACTGAAGCTTTCTTT.

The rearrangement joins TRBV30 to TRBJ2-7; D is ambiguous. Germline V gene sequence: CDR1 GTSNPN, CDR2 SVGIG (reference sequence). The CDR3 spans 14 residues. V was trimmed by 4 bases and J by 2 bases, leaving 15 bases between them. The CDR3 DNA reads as TGTGCCTGGACTAGAGGTTCGCGGACCTACGAGCAGTACTTC. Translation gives CAWTRGSRTYEQYF.

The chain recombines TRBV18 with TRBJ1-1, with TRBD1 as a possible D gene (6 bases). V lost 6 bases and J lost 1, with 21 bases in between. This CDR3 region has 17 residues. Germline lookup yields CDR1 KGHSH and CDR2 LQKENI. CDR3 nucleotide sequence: TGTGCCAGCTCTCCCTTGGCAGGGGTCAACTCGAACACTGAAGCTTTCTTT. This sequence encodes CASSPLAGVNSNTEAFF.

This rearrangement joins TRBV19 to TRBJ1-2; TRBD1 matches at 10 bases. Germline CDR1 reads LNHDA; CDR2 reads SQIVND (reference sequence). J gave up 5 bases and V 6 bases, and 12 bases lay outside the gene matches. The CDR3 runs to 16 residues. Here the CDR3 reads CASSEGLPGQGYGYTF. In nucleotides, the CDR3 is TGTGCCAGTAGCGAAGGCCTCCCGGGACAGGGGTATGGCTACACCTTC.

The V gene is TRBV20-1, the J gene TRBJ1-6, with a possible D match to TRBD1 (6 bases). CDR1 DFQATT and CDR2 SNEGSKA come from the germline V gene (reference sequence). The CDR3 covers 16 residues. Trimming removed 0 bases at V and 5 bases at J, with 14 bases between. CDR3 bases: TGCAGTGCTAGAGACGGGGGGGGGCGAGATAATTCACCCCTCCACTTT. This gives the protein CSARDGGGRDNSPLHF.

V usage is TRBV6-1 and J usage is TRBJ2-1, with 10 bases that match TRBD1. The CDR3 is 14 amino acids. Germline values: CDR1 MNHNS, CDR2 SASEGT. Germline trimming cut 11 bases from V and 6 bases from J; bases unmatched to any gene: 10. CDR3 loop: CAAATRDRGNEQFF. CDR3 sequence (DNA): TGTGCCGCCGCTACGCGGGACAGGGGCAATGAGCAGTTCTTC.

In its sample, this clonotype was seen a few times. The CDR3 DNA reads as TGTGCCACCAGCAGAGGGGGGAGCCGGGGCAATCAGCCCCAGCATTTT. Its translation: CATSRGGSRGNQPQHF. The V call is TRBV15, the J call TRBJ1-5; tentative D call: TRBD1 (5 bases). This CDR3 is 16 amino acids long. V was clipped by 1 base and J by 2 bases, with 12 bases between them. CDR1 LNHNV and CDR2 YYDKDF come from the germline V gene (reference sequence). The entire variable domain, with the rest obtained from reference TRBV15 and TRBJ1-5, is as follows: DAMVIQNPRYQVTQFGKPVTLSCSQTLNHNVMYWYQQKSSQAPKLLFHYYDKDFNNEADTPDNFQSRRPNTSFCFLDIRSPGLGDTAMYLCATSRGGSRGNQPQHFGDGTRLSIL.

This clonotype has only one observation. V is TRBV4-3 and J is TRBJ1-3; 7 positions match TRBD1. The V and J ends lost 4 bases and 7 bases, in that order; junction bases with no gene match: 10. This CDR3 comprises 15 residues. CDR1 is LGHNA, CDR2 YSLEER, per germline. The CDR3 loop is CASSRDRVGGNTIYF. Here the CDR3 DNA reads TGCGCCAGCAGCCGAGACAGGGTCGGTGGGAACACCATATATTTT.

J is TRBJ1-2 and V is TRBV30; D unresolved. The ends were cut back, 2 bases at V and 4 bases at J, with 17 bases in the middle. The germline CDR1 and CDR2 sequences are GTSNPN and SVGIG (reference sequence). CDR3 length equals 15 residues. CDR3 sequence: CAWSRVTQRRYGYTF. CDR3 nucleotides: TGTGCCTGGAGTAGGGTGACACAAAGGCGCTATGGCTACACCTTC. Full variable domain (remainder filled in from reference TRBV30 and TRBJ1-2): SQTIHQWPATLVQPVGSPLSLECTVEGTSNPNLYWYRQAAGRGLQLLFYSVGIGQISSEVPQNLSASRPQDRQFILSSKKLLLSDSGFYLCAWSRVTQRRYGYTFGSGTRLTVV.